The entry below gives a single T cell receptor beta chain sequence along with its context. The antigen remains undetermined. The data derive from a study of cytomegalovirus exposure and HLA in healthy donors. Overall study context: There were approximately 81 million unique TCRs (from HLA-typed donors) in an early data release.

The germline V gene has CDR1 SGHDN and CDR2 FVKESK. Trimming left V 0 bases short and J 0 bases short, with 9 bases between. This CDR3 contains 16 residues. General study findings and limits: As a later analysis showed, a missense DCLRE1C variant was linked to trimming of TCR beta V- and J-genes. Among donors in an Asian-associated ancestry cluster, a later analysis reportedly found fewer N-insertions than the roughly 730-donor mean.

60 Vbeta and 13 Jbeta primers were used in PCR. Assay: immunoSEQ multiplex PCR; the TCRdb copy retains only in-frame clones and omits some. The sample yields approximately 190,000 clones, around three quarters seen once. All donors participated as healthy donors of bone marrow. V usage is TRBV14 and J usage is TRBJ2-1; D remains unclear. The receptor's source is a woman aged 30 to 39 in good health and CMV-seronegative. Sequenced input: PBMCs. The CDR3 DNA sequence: TGTGCCAGCAGCCAAGATCGGGTCGGCTCCTACAATGAGCAGTTCTTC. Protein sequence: CASSQDRVGSYNEQFF.